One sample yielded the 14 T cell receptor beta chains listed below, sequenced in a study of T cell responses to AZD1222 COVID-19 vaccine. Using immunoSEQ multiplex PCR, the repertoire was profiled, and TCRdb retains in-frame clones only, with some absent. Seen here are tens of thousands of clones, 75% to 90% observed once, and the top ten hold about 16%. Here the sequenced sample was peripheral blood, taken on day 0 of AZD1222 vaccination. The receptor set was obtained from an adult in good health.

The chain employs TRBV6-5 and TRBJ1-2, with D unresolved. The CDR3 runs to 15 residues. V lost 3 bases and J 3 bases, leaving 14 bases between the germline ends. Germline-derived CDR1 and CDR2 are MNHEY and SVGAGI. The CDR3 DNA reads TGTGCCAGCAGTTATGACCAATGGGGATACTATGGCTACACCTTC. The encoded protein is CASSYDQWGYYGYTF.

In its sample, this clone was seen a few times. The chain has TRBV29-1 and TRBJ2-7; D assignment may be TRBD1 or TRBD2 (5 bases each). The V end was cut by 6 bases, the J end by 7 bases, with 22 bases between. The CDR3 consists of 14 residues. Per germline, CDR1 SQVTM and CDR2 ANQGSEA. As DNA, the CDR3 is TGCAGCGTGGTCCGGGACCCCACATCCGGTGAGCAGTACTTC. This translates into CSVVRDPTSGEQYF.

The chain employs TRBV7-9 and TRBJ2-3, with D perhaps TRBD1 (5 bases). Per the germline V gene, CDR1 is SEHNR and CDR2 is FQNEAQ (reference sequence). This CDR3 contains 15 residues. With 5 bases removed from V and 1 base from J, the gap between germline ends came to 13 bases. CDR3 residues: CASSHNRIGTDTQYF. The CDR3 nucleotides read TGTGCCAGCAGCCACAACAGGATTGGCACAGATACGCAGTATTTT.

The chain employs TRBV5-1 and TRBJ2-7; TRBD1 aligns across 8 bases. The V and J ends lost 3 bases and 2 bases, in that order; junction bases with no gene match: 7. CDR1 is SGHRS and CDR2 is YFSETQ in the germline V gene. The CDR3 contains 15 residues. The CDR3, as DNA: TGCGCCAGCAGCTCGTGGACAGGGTGGACCTACGAGCAGTACTTC. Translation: CASSSWTGWTYEQYF.

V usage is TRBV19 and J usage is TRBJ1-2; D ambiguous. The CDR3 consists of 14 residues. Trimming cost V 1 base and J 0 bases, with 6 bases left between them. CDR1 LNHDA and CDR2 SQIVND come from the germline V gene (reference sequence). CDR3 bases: TGTGCCAGTAGTATAGGAGGAGCTAACTATGGCTACACCTTC. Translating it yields CASSIGGANYGYTF.

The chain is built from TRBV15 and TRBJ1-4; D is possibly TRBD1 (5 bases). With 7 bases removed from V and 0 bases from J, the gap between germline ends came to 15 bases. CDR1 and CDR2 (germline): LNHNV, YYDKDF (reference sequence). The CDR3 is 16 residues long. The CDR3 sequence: CATTGGKRTTNEKLFF. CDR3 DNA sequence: TGTGCCACCACTGGGGGGAAAAGGACAACTAATGAAAAACTGTTTTTT.

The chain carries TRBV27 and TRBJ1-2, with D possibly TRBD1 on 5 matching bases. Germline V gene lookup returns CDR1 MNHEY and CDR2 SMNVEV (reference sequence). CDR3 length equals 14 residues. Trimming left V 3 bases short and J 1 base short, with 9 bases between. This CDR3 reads CASSFLGDNYGYTF. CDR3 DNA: TGTGCCAGCAGTTTTTTAGGGGATAACTATGGCTACACCTTC.

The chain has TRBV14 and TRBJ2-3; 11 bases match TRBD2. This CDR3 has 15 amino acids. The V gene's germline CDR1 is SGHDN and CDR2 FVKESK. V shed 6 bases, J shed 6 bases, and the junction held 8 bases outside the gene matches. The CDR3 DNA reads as TGTGCCAGCAGATCACTAGCGGGGGACGGGGATACGCAGTATTTT. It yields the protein CASRSLAGDGDTQYF.

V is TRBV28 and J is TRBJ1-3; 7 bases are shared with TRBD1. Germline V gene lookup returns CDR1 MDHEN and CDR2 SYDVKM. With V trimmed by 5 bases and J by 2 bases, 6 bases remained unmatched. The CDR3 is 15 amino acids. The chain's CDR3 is CASSETGTAGNTIYF. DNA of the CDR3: TGTGCCAGCAGTGAAACAGGGACAGCTGGAAACACCATATATTTT.

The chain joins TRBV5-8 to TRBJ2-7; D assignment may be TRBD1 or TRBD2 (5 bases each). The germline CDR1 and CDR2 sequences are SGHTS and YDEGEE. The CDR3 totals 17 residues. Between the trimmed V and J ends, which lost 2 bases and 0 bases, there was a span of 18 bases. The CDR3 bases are TGTGCCAGCAGCTTTGCCAGAGTCGCTGGGGGCTCCTACGAGCAGTACTTC. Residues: CASSFARVAGGSYEQYF.

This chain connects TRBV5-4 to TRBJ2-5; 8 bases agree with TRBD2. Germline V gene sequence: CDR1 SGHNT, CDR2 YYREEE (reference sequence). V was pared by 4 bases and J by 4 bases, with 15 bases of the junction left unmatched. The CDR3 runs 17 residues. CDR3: CASSPAGGGSIGETQYF. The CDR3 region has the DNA TGTGCCAGCAGCCCGGCAGGCGGGGGGTCTATCGGAGAGACCCAGTACTTC.

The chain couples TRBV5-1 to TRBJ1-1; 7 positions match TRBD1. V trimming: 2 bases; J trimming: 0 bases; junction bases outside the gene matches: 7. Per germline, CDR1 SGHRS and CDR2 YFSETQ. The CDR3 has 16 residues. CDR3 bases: TGCGCCAGCAGCTTTCTTCCGACAGGGATGAACACTGAAGCTTTCTTT. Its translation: CASSFLPTGMNTEAFF.

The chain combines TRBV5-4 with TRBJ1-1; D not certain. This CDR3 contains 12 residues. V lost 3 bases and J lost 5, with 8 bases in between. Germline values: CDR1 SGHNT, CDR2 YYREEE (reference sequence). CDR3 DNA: TGTGCCAGCAGCTCTGGAAGGACTGAAGCTTTCTTT. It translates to CASSSGRTEAFF.

CDR3 sequence: CASSQDRGATTYEQYF. For the CDR3, the DNA is TGTGCCAGCAGCCAAGATAGGGGGGCCACTACCTACGAGCAGTACTTC. The V call is TRBV4-2, the J call TRBJ2-7; the D gene could be TRBD1 or TRBD2 (6 bases each). Trimming left V 0 bases short and J 2 bases short, with 14 bases between. The CDR3 loop spans 16 amino acids. Germline V gene sequence: CDR1 LGHNA, CDR2 YNFKEQ.